Sequencing of this TCR beta chain was carried out in a study of T cells after yellow fever vaccination. Study-wide results and limits: Compared with primary, the secondary response was weaker and peaked at day 5, not 15. Only a minor proportion of clonotypes was detected across both CD4 and CD8 compartments. Subsequent booster samples again held most clones from primary vaccination (nearly 98% CD4, 85% to 90% CD8).

With respect to this clonotype: No antigen is known for it.

V lost 0 bases, J lost 3 bases, and 4 bases stayed unmatched. The CDR3 covers 15 residues. Per germline, CDR1 LNHDA and CDR2 SQIVND (reference sequence). The study made its TCR cDNA through 5'RACE template switching. That step introduced a universal primer site along with UMIs. TCRdb recomputed calls from the 5' RACE reads with MiXCR, one row per CDR3 protein. Among more than 120,000 distinct CDR3 sequences listed, about 7.7% were seen once. The genes are TRBV19 and TRBJ2-7, with 8 bases matching TRBD2. The starting material was CD4+ T cells sorted from PBMCs, obtained 5 days after the yellow fever booster vaccination. The sequence was collected from a man younger than 40 who received the YFV17D yellow fever vaccine. CDR3 residues: CASSIDQREFYEQYF. DNA of the CDR3: TGTGCCAGTAGTATAGATCAGCGGGAGTTCTACGAGCAGTACTTC.